The following is a T cell receptor beta chain sequence with its context. Its cognate antigen is unknown. Every donor contributed around 10 milliliters of peripheral blood by blood draw. Sample-barcoded 5' priming and a J-beta primer mix drove a second PCR of about 6 to 11 cycles. TCRdb ran MiXCR on the 5' RACE reads and lists one entry per CDR3 protein. This table has some 710,000 distinct CDR3 sequences, approximately 22% appearing once. The data were obtained in a study of blood T cells in healthy people across ages. Study-wide findings and caveats: Among T cells, TCR beta diversity per million cells dropped roughly linearly as age rose. What prevented conclusive comparison of naive and antigen-experienced cells was that PBMCs were unsorted.

Germline CDR1 is MGHRA and CDR2 is YSYEKL. The V gene lost 0 bases and the J gene lost 5 bases, with 7 bases spanning the gap. The CDR3 has 13 residues. The receptor's source is an older man in good health. The material sequenced was blood. This chain uses TRBV4-1 with TRBJ2-5; D gene ambiguous. Here the CDR3 reads CASSQDSRETQYF. The CDR3 DNA reads TGCGCCAGCAGCCAAGATTCGAGGGAGACCCAGTACTTC.